The entry below gives a single T cell receptor beta chain sequence along with its context. The source of the sample is a study of blood T cell repertoires in COVID-19. V was shortened by 9 bases and J by 4 bases, with 12 bases between the two germline ends. This CDR3 is 12 amino acids long. Germline V gives CDR1 SNHLY, CDR2 FYNNEI. Only in-frame clones appear in the TCRdb table, and some are missing; sequencing was by immunoSEQ multiplex PCR. The table includes more than 300,000 clones, 65% to 90% detected once. Source material: PBMCs or T cells enriched from blood (not recorded which). The sequence was obtained from a man between 25 and 39 years old who had recovered from COVID-19. J is TRBJ1-2 and V is TRBV2; possibly TRBD1 for D (6 bases). CDR3 DNA sequence: TGTGCCAGAAGGGGGTCGGGCTATGGCTACACCTTC. It specifies CARRGSGYGYTF.